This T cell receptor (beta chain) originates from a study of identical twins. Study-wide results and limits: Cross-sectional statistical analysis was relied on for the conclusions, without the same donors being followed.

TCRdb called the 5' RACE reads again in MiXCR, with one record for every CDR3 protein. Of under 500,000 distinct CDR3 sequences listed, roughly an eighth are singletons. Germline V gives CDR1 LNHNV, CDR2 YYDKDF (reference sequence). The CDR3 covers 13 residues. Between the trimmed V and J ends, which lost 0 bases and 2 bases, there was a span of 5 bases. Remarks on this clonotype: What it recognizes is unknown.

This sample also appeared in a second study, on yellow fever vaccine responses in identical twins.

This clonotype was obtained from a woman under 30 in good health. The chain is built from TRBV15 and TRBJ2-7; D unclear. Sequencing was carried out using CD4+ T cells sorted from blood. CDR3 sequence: CATSRDGPYEQYF. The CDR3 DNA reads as TGTGCCACCAGCAGAGACGGCCCCTACGAGCAGTACTTC.